This T cell receptor (beta chain) was sequenced in a study of blood T cell repertoires in COVID-19. Germline V lookup: CDR1 SGDLS, CDR2 YYNGEE. The V end lost 0 bases, the J end lost 7 bases, and 8 bases lay between the germline ends. This CDR3 is 14 amino acids long. Method: immunoSEQ multiplex PCR; TCRdb's copy keeps in-frame clones and lacks some. The sample holds 250,000 to 300,000 clones, 91% seen once. The sequencing sample was made of PBMCs or T cells enriched from blood (not recorded which). The V call is TRBV9, the J call TRBJ1-6; TRBD1 might be the D (5 bases). The TCR comes from a human donor in a cohort exposed to, infected with or recovered from COVID-19 (not recorded which). The donor label of this sample is uncertain. The CDR3 sequence is CASSVGQFNSPLHF. CDR3 bases: TGTGCCAGCAGCGTAGGACAGTTCAATTCACCCCTCCACTTT.